What follows describes a single T cell receptor (beta chain). What it binds is not known. The CDR3 covers 14 residues. Germline V gene data show CDR1 as SGHTA and CDR2 as FQGNSA. V dropped 3 bases and J dropped 6 bases, with 11 bases sitting between them. These data originate in a study of fetal regulatory T cell absence and autoimmunity. Assay used: immunoSEQ multiplex PCR; TCRdb lists only in-frame clones, some missing. The data contain around 100,000 clones, about two thirds of them singletons. General study results and limits: Oligoclonal TCR enrichment in pancreas over cord blood reached over 90-fold for some clones.

The gene calls are TRBV7-2 and TRBJ2-2; tentatively, D is TRBD1 (6 bases). Sequenced material: pancreas tissue. The TCR originated in a male donor with IPEX syndrome. The CDR3 loop reads CASSFRTESGELFF. The CDR3 DNA sequence: TGTGCCAGCAGCTTCAGGACAGAGTCCGGGGAGCTGTTTTTT.